This TCR beta chain was captured by sequencing in a study of T cell responses to AZD1222 COVID-19 vaccine (dated by TCRdb to about 2021). In the study overall: Because spike-specific TCR depth and breadth did not differ between the two schedules, AZD1222 recipients who got a second dose at roughly 4 weeks were pooled with those who got a second dose at roughly 12 weeks. A total of just over 230 trial participants underwent TCR sequencing, of whom around 200 received two doses of AZD1222 and about 26 received two doses of the MenACWY control vaccine. Trial participants were enrolled into age subgroups of 18-55, 56-69 and 70-plus years, which contained approximately 150, 28 and 58 TCR-sequenced participants, respectively.

The CDR3 regions of human TCRbeta chains were analyzed by immunosequencing. Processing in the source paper ran as follows. Repertoire TCRs were matched against a reference library of SARS-CoV-2-specific TCRs generated with the MIRA antigen-specificity platform. Breadth was defined as the fraction of unique TCRs that were SARS-CoV-2-associated. Depth was defined as the fraction of total T cells that were SARS-CoV-2-associated. Using the MIRA data, each spike-specific TCR was mapped to the spike region that the TCR reacts to and placed in a CD4 or CD8 class. Log10-transformed breadth and depth values were compared by one-way ANOVA with Sidak's multiple comparisons tests. The immuneACCESS repertoire file appears here via TCRdb, limited to in-frame rearrangements. These files lack a portion of the clones; in checked studies, under half of the deficit traces to unresolved V genes, and the cause of the others is not known. The V and J calls and the clone size are those of that table, but D and trimming were determined from the DNA. The sample table records 110,000 to 150,000 clones; 80% to 90% of these occur just once. The ten largest make up approximately 6% of the sample.

Details on this clone: The clone's antigen remains unknown. No qualities accompany the bases; no much larger clone lies one base away.

The CDR3 has 15 amino acids, counting the end cysteine and phenylalanine. Of the read, only the CDR3 DNA is kept; its 45 bases are in frame from base 1. V is cut by 4 bases and J by 0 bases, and the space between the germline ends is 13 bases. CDR1 and CDR2 are drawn from the germline V gene: SGHAT, FQNNGV. The time point label of this sample denotes: baseline before first vaccination. Vaccinee samples were obtained from the UK trials COV001 and COV002, which included a single-blind randomized controlled phase 2/3 trial of AZD1222 (ChAdOx1 nCoV-19) in healthy adults. For TCRbeta chain sequencing, PBMC samples from trial participants were taken at day 0 and at day 28 after the second dose. Overall results and qualifications from the work: CD4 TCRs associated with the vaccine covered the entire spike protein, and the dominant responses were in regions 160-218 and 743-854. Participants were mostly white British, with more females than males. The authors suggested clonal diversity may have been underestimated. Reportedly, almost half of the unique spike-specific TCRs recognized epitopes lying outside the regions that are mutated in the B.1.351 and B.1.1.7 variants. A significant rise in spike-specific TCR breadth and depth was observed after two AZD1222 doses relative to day 0 and relative to MenACWY recipients. No day 14 peak-response samples were available, so repertoires were characterized only after the peak T cell response. Conclusions about previously exposed vaccinees are limited, since just a handful of AZD1222 recipients were seropositive for SARS-CoV-2 at baseline. The 56-69-year group was small, and its depth increase did not reach significance, likely because of low power.

The starting material was peripheral blood, obtained on day 0 of AZD1222 vaccination. The chain uses TRBV11-2 and TRBJ2-7; no D gene can be assigned with confidence. The clonotype originates from an adult in good health. The DNA sequence is as follows: TGTGCCAGCAGCTCGGTCAGGAGCTCCTCCTACGAGCAGTACTTC. Translated, this is CASSSVRSSSYEQYF.